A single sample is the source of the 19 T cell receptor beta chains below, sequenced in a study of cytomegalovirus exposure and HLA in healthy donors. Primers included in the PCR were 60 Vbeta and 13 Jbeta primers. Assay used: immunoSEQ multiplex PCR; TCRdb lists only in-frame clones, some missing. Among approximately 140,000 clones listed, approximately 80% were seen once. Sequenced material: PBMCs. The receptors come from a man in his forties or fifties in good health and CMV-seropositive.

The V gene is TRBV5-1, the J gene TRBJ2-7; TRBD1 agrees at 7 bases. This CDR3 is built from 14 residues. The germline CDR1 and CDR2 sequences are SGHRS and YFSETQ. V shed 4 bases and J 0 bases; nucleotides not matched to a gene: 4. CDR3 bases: TGCGCCAGCAGCGCTACAGGGGCCTCCTACGAGCAGTACTTC. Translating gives CASSATGASYEQYF.

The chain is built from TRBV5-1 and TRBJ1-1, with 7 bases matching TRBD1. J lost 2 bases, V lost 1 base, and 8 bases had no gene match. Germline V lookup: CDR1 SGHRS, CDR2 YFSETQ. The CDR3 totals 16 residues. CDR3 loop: CASSLRQGGRNTEAFF. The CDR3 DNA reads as TGCGCCAGCAGCTTGCGTCAGGGGGGCAGAAACACTGAAGCTTTCTTT.

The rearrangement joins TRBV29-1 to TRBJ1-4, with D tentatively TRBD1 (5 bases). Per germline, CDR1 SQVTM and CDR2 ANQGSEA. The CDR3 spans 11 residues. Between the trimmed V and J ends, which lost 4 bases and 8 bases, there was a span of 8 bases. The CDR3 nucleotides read TGCAGCGTTGCGTCAGGGGAAAAACTGTTTTTT. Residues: CSVASGEKLFF.

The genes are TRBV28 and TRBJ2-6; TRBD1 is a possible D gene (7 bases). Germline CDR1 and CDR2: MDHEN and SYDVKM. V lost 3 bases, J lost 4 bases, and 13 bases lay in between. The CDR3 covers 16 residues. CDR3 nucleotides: TGTGCCAGCAGTTTGGAGGGGGCGCCCGGGGCCAACGTCCTGACTTTC. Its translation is CASSLEGAPGANVLTF. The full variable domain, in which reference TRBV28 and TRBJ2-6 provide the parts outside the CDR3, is DVKVTQSSRYLVKRTGEKVFLECVQDMDHENMFWYRQDPGLGLRLIYFSYDVKMKEKGDIPEGYSVSREKKERFSLILESASTNQTSMYLCASSLEGAPGANVLTFGAGSRLTVL.

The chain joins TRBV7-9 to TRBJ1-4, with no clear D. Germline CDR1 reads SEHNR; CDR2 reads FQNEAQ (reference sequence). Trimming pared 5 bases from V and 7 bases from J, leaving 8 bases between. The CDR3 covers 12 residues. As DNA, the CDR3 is TGTGCCAGCAGCCAAGGCGGTGAAAAACTGTTTTTT. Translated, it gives CASSQGGEKLFF.

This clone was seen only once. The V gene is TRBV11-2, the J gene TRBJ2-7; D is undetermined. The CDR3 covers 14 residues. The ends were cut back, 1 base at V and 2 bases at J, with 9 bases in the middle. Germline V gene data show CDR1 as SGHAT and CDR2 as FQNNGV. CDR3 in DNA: TGTGCCAGCAGCTTAGGAGCGATTACCTACGAGCAGTACTTC. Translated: CASSLGAITYEQYF.

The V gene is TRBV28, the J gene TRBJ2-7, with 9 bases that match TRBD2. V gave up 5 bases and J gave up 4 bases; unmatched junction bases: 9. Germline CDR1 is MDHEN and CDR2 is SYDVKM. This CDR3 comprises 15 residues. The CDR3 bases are TGTGCCAGCAGTCCCGGGGGCGGGGGGGGGTACGAGCAGTACTTC. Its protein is CASSPGGGGGYEQYF.

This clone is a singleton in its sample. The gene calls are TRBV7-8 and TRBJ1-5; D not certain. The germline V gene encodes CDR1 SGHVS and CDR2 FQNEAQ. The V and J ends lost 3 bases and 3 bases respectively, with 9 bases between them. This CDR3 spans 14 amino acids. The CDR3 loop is CASSFGSPNQPQHF. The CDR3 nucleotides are TGTGCCAGCAGCTTTGGGAGTCCCAATCAGCCCCAGCATTTT.

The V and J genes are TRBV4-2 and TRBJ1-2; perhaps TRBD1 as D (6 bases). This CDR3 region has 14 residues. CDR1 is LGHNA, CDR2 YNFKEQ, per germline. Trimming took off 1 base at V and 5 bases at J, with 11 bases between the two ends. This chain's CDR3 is CASSQGEGEYGYTF. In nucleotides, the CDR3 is TGTGCCAGCAGCCAAGGCGAGGGGGAATATGGCTACACCTTC.

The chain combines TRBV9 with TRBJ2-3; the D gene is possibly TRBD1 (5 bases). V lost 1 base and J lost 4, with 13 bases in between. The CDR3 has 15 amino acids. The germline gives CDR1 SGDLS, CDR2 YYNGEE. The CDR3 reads CASSVSLGHPDTQYF. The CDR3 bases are TGTGCCAGCAGCGTAAGTCTAGGACACCCAGATACGCAGTATTTT.

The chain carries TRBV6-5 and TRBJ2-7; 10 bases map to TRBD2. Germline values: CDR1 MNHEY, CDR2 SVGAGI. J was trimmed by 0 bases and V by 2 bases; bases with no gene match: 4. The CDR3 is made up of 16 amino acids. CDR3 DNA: TGTGCCAGCAGTTACAAAGCGGGAGGGTCCTCCTACGAGCAGTACTTC. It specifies CASSYKAGGSSYEQYF.

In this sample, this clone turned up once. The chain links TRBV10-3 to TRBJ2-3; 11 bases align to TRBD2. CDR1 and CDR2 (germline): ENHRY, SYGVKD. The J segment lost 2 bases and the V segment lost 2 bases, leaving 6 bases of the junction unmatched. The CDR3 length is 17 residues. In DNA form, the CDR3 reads TGTGCCATCAGTGAGACCTCTAGCGGGAGGTACACAGATACGCAGTATTTT. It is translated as CAISETSSGRYTDTQYF.

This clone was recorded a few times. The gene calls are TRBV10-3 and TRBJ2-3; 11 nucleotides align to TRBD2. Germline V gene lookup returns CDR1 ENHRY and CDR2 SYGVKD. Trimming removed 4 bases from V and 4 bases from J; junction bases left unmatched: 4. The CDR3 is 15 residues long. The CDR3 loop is CAISADSGRADTQYF. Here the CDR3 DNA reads TGTGCCATCAGTGCGGATAGCGGGAGGGCAGATACGCAGTATTTT.

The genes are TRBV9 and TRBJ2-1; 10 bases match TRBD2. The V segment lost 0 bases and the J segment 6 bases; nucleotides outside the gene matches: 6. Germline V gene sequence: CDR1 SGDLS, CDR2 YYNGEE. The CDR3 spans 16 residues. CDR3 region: CASSVATSGTSNEQFF. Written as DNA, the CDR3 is TGTGCCAGCAGCGTAGCTACTAGCGGGACCAGCAATGAGCAGTTCTTC.

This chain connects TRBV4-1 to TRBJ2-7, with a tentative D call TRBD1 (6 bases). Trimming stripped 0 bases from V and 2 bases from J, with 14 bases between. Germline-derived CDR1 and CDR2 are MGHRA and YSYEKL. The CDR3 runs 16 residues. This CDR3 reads CASSQDPGQPTYEQYF. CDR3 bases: TGCGCCAGCAGCCAAGACCCGGGACAACCCACCTACGAGCAGTACTTC.

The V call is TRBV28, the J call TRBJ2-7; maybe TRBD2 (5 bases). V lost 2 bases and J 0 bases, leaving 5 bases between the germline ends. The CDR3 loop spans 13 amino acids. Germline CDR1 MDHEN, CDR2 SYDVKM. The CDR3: CASSLGGSYEQYF. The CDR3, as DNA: TGTGCCAGCAGTTTAGGAGGCTCCTACGAGCAGTACTTC.

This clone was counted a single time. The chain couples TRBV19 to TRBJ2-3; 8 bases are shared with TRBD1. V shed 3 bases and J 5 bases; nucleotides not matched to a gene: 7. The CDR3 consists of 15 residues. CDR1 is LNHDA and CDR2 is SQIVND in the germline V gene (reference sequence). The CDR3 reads CASSISRGRGDTQYF. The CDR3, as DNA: TGTGCCAGTAGTATTAGCAGGGGGCGCGGAGATACGCAGTATTTT. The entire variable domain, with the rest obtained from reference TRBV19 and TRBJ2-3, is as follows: DGGITQSPKYLFRKEGQNVTLSCEQNLNHDAMYWYRQDPGQGLRLIYYSQIVNDFQKGDIAEGYSVSREKKESFPLTVTSAQKNPTAFYLCASSISRGRGDTQYFGPGTRLTVL.

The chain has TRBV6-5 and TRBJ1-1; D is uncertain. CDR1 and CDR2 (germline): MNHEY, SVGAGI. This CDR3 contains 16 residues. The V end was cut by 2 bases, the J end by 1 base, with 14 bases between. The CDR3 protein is CASSYLSTMGNTEAFF. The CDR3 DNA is TGTGCCAGCAGTTACCTCTCGACTATGGGGAACACTGAAGCTTTCTTT.

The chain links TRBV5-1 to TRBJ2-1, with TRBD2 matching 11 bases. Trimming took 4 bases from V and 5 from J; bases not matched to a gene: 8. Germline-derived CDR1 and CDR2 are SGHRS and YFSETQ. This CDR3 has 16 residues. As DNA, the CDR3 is TGCGCCAGCAGCCAGAATATAGCGGGAGGGAACAATGAGCAGTTCTTC. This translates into CASSQNIAGGNNEQFF.